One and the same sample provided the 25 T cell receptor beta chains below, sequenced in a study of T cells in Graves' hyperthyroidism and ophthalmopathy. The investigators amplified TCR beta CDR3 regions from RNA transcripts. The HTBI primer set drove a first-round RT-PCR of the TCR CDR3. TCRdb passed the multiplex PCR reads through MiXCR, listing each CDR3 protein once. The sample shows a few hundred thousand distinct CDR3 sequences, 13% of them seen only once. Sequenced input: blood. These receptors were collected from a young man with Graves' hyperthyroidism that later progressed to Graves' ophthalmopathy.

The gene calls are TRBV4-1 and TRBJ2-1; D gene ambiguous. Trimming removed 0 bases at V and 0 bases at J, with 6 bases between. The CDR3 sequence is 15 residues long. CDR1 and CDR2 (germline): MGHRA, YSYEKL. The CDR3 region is CASSQEGFSYNEQFF. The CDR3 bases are TGCGCCAGCAGCCAAGAAGGGTTCTCCTACAATGAGCAGTTCTTC.

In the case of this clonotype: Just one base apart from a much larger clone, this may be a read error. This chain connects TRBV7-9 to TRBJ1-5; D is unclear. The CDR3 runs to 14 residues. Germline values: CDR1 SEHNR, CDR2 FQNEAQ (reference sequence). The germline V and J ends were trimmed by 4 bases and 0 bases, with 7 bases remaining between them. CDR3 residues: CASSSPHSNQPQHF. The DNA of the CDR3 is TGTGCCAGCAGCTCTCCTCATAGCAATCAGCCCCAGCATTTT.

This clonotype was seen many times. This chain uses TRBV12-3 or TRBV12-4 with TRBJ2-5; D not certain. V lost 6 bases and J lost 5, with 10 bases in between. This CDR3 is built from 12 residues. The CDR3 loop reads CASSRAGETQYF. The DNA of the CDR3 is TGTGCCAGCAGCCGGGCCGGGGAGACCCAGTACTTC.

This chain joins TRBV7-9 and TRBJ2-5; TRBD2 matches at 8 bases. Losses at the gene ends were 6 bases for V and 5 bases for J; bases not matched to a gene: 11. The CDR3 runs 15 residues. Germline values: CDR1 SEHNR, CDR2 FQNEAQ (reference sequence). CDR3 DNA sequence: TGTGCCAGCAGGTCCCCGGGACTAGTTCAGGAGACCCAGTACTTC. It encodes CASRSPGLVQETQYF.

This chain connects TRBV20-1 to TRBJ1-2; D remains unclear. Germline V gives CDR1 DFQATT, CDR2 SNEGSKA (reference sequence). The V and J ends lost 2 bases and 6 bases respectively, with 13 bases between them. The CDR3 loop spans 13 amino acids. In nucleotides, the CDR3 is TGCAGTGCTAGACCTTTCGGAACCGATGGCTACACCTTC. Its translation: CSARPFGTDGYTF.

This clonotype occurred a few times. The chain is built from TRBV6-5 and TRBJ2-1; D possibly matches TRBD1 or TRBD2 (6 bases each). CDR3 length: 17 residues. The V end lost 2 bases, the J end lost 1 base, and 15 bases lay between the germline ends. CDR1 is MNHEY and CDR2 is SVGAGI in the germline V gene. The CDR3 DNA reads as TGTGCCAGCAGTTACAGGGGGGACTTCTTTTCCTACAATGAGCAGTTCTTC. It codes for CASSYRGDFFSYNEQFF.

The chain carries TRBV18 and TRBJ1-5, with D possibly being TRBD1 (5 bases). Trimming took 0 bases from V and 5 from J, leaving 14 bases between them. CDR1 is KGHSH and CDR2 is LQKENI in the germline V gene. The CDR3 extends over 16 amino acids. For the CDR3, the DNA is TGTGCCAGCTCACCACCTGGACAACTGCTTTATCAGCCCCAGCATTTT. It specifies CASSPPGQLLYQPQHF.

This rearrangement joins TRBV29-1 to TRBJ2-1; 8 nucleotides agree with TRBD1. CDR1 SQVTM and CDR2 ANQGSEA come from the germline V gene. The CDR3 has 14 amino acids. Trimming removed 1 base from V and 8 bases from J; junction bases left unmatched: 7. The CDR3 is CSVEGRQGSDEQFF. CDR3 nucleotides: TGCAGCGTTGAAGGTCGACAGGGGAGCGATGAGCAGTTCTTC.

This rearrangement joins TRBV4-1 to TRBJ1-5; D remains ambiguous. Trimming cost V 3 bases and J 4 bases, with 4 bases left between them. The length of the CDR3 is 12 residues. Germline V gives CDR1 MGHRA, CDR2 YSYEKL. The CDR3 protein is CASSQINQPQHF. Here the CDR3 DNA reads TGCGCCAGCAGCCAGATAAATCAGCCCCAGCATTTT.

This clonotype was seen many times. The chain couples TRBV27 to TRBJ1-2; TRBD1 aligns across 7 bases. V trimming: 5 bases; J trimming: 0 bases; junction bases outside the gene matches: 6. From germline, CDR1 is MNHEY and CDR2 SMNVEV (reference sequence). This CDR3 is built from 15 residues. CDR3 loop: CASSPRTGANYGYTF. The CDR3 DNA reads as TGTGCCAGCAGTCCTCGGACAGGAGCTAACTATGGCTACACCTTC.

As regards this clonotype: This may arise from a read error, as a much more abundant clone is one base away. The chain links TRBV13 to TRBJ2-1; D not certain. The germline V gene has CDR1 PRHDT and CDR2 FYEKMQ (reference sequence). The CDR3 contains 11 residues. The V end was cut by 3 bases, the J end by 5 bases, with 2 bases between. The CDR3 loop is CASSFHNEQFF. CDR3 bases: TGTGCCAGCAGCTTCCACAATGAGCAGTTCTTC. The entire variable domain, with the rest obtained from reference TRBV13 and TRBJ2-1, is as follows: AAGVIQSPRHLIKEKRETATLKCYPIPRHDTVYWYQQGPGQDPQFLISFYEKMQSDKGSIPDRFSAQQFSDYHSELNMSSLELGDSALYFCASSFHNEQFFGPGTRLTVL.

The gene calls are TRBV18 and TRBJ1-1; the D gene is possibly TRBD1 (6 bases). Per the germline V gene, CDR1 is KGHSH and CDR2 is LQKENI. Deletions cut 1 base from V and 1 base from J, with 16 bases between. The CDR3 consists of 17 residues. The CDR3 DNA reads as TGTGCCAGCTCACCACGGGTTTACGGGGGCAGGAACACTGAAGCTTTCTTT. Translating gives CASSPRVYGGRNTEAFF.

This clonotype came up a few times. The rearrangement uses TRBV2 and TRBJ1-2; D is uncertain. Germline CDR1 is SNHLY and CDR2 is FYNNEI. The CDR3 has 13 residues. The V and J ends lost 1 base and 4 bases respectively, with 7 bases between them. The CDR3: CASSEDSFYGYTF. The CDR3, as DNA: TGTGCCAGCAGTGAAGACAGCTTCTATGGCTACACCTTC.

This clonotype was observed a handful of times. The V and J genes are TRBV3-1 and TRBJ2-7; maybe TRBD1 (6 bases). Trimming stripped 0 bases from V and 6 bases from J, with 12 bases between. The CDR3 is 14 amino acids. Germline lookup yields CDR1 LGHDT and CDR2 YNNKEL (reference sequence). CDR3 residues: CASSQDWQGTEQYF. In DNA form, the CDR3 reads TGTGCCAGCAGCCAAGACTGGCAGGGGACCGAGCAGTACTTC.

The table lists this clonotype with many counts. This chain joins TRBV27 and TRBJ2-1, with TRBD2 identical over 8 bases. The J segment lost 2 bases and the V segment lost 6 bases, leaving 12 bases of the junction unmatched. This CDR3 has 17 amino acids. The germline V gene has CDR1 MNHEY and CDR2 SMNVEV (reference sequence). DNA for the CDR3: TGTGCCAGCAGCCATAGGAAAAGCGGGGGCGCCTACAATGAGCAGTTCTTC. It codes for CASSHRKSGGAYNEQFF.

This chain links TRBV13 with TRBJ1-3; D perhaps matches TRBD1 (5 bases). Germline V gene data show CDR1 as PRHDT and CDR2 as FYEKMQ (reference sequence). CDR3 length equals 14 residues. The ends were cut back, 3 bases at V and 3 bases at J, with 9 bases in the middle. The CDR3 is CASSFGRVGNTIYF. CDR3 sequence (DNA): TGTGCCAGCAGCTTCGGCAGGGTTGGAAACACCATATATTTT. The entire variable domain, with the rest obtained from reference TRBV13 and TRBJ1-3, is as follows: AAGVIQSPRHLIKEKRETATLKCYPIPRHDTVYWYQQGPGQDPQFLISFYEKMQSDKGSIPDRFSAQQFSDYHSELNMSSLELGDSALYFCASSFGRVGNTIYFGEGSWLTVV.

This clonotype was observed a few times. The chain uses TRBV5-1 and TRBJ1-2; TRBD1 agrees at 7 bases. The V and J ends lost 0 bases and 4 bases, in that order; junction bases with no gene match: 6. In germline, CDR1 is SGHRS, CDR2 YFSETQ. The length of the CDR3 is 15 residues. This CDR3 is CASSLDAGGGYGYTF. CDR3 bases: TGCGCCAGCAGCTTGGATGCAGGGGGAGGCTATGGCTACACCTTC.

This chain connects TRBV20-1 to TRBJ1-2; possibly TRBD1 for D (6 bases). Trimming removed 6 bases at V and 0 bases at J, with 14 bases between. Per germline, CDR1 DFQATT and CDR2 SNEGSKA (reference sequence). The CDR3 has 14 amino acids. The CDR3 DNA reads TGCAGTGCGAACGACAGGTGGACTAACTATGGCTACACCTTC. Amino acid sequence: CSANDRWTNYGYTF.

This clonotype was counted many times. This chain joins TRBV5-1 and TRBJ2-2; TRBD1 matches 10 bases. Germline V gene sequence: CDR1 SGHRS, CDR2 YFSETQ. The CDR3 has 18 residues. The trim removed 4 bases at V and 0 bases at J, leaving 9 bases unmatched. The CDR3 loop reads CASSRQPGQGTNTGELFF. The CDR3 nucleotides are TGCGCCAGCAGCCGACAACCGGGACAGGGGACGAACACCGGGGAGCTGTTTTTT.

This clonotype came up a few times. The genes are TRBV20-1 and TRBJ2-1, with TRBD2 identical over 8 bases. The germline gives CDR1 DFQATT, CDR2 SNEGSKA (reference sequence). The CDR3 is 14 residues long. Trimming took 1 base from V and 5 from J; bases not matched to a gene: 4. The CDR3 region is CSARVRRGDNEQFF. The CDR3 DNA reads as TGCAGTGCTAGAGTACGGCGGGGGGACAATGAGCAGTTCTTC.

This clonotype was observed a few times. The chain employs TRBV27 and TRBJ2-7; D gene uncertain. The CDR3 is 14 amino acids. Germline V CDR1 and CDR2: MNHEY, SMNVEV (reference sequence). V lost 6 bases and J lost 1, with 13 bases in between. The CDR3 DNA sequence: TGTGCCAGCAGAGTCCGCCTGTGGTCCTACGAGCAGTACTTC. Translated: CASRVRLWSYEQYF.

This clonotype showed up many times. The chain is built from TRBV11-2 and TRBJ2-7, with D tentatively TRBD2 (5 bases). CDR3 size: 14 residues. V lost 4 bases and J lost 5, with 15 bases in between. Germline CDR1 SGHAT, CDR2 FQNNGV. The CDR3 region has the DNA TGTGCCAGCAGCTCTCGCGGGTGGAAGGACGAGCAGTACTTC. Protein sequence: CASSSRGWKDEQYF. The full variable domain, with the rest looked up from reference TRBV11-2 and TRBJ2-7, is EAGVAQSPRYKIIEKRQSVAFWCNPISGHATLYWYQQILGQGPKLLIQFQNNGVVDDSQLPKDRFSAERLKGVDSTLKIQPAKLEDSAVYLCASSSRGWKDEQYFGPGTRLTVT.

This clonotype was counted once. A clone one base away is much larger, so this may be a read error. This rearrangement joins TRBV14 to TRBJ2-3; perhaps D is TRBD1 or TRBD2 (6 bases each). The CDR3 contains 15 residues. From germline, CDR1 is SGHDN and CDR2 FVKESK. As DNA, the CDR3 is TGTGCCAGCAACCAAGGCCCCGGGGGCGCAGATACGCAGTATTTT. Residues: CASNQGPGGADTQYF.

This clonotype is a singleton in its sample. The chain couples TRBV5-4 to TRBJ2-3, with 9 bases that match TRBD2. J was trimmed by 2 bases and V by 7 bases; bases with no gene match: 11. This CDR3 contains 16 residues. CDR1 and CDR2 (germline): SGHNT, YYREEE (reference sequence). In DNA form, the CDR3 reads TGTGCCAGCTTCAGGGCGGGGGGGCCGGACACAGATACGCAGTATTTT. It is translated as CASFRAGGPDTDTQYF. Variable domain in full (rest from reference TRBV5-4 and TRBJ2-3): ETGVTQSPTHLIKTRGQQVTLRCSSQSGHNTVSWYQQALGQGPQFIFQYYREEENGRGNFPPRFSGLQFPNYSSELNVNALELDDSALYLCASFRAGGPDTDTQYFGPGTRLTVL.

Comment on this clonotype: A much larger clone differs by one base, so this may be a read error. In DNA, the CDR3 is TGTGTCACCAGCAGAGATCCCTTTTCGGGGGGGCTAACAGATACGCAGTATTTT. It encodes CVTSRDPFSGGLTDTQYF. The V and J genes are TRBV15 and TRBJ2-3; 8 bases match TRBD2. The CDR3 has 18 residues. CDR1 is LNHNV and CDR2 is YYDKDF in the germline V gene (reference sequence).